Listed below are T cell receptor beta chains from one sample, sequenced in a study of blood T cell repertoires in COVID-19. Assay used: immunoSEQ multiplex PCR; TCRdb lists only in-frame clones, some missing. The data contain fewer than 250,000 clones, 83% of them seen just once; the ten biggest clones take up roughly 5%. Sequencing input: peripheral blood. The receptors were sampled from a human donor in a cohort sampled during active COVID-19. Each CDR3 is given with its conserved first and last residue. Fields, in order: V gene, clone size, J gene, D gene, CDR3 DNA, CDR3 protein. D genes are given only for firm matches. Clone size appears in some rows only: once, few, many, or a class for an expanded clone.

TRBV6-5,.,TRBJ2-3,TRBD1,TGTGCCAGCACCCGGACAGGGGGACGAGATACGCAGTATTTT,CASTRTGGRDTQYF
TRBV18,.,TRBJ2-7,TRBD1,TGTGCCAGCTCACCTGCGACAGGGTTGAACGAGCAGTACTTC,CASSPATGLNEQYF
TRBV6-2/TRBV6-3,.,TRBJ1-2,.,TGTGCCAGCAGTCCGGCCCGGGTTGGCGGCTACACCTTC,CASSPARVGGYTF
TRBV3-1/TRBV3-2,.,TRBJ1-1,TRBD1,TGTGCCAGCAGCCCCATGGGACAGGGGAACACTGAAGCTTTCTTT,CASSPMGQGNTEAFF
TRBV20-1,.,TRBJ1-5,TRBD1,TGCAGTGCTAGTCACGGGTACCAGGGGGTAGGCAATCAGCCCCAGCATTTT,CSASHGYQGVGNQPQHF
TRBV7-8,.,TRBJ2-7,.,TGTGCCAGCAGCTTAGCGCGGGCCAGGGGGGACTACGAGCAGTACTTC,CASSLARARGDYEQYF
TRBV6-2/TRBV6-3,.,TRBJ1-2,.,TGTGCCAGCAGTTACTCACCCGGGATCTACTATGGCTACACCTTC,CASSYSPGIYYGYTF
TRBV2,once,TRBJ1-6,.,TGTGCCAGCAGTGAAGGGTGGTCTTCGGTCGTAAATTCACCCCTCCACTTT,CASSEGWSSVVNSPLHF
TRBV7-2,.,TRBJ1-4,.,TGTGCCAGCAGCCGTCAAGGGGCAACTAATGAAAAACTGTTTTTT,CASSRQGATNEKLFF
TRBV7-2,.,TRBJ2-7,TRBD2,TGTGCCAGCAGCTGGACTAGCGGGAGTACGTACGAGCAGTACTTC,CASSWTSGSTYEQYF
TRBV5-8,.,TRBJ1-2,TRBD1,TGTGCCAGCAGCTTTGGCGGGACAGGGAAAGAGTATGGCTACACCTTC,CASSFGGTGKEYGYTF
TRBV19,.,TRBJ1-4,TRBD1,TGTGCCAGTAGTATCCCCGTGGACAGGGGGGTTAATGAAAAACTGTTTTTT,CASSIPVDRGVNEKLFF
TRBV11-2,once,TRBJ2-5,.,TGTGCCAGCAGCTTAGCCGGATGGGGGACTTCTGGGGAGACCCAGTACTTC,CASSLAGWGTSGETQYF
TRBV3-1/TRBV3-2,.,TRBJ1-5,.,TGTGCCAGCAGCCGAACAGGTGGGAATCAGCCCCAGCATTTT,CASSRTGGNQPQHF
TRBV2,.,TRBJ2-4,TRBD2,TGTGCCAGCAGGCCCGGGGGGGGCCGGGCCAAAAACATTCAGTACTTC,CASRPGGGRAKNIQYF
TRBV5-1,.,TRBJ2-2,.,TGCGCCAGCAGCCCCGGGGGTGCGAACACCGGGGAGCTGTTTTTT,CASSPGGANTGELFF
TRBV6-1,.,TRBJ1-5,TRBD1,TGTGCCAGCAGTGAAGCGGGAAGGGGGCTCGCCAATAGCAATCAGCCCCAGCATTTT,CASSEAGRGLANSNQPQHF
TRBV5-6,.,TRBJ1-4,TRBD1,TGTGCCAGCAGCTCCGGGACAGGGCCTGAAAAACTGTTTTTT,CASSSGTGPEKLFF
TRBV25-1,.,TRBJ2-7,TRBD1,TGTGCCAGCAGTGTGACAGGGGGGTCCTACGAGCAGTACTTC,CASSVTGGSYEQYF
TRBV18,.,TRBJ2-7,TRBD1,TGTGCCAGCTCACCAGACAGGGCTGGGCAGTACTTC,CASSPDRAGQYF
TRBV19,.,TRBJ2-5,.,TGTGCCAGTAGTAAAGGCAGGGCCCGAGAGACCCAGTACTTC,CASSKGRARETQYF
TRBV5-8,once,TRBJ2-5,.,TGTGCCAGCAGCTTGCCGCTTACTGGAGAGACCCAGTACTTC,CASSLPLTGETQYF
TRBV6-5,.,TRBJ1-3,TRBD1,TGTGCCAGCAGTCAGGGGGGCTCTGGAAACACCATATATTTT,CASSQGGSGNTIYF
TRBV11-1,.,TRBJ1-1,.,TGTGCCAGCGGAACAAGGACAGTAAACACTGAAGCTTTCTTT,CASGTRTVNTEAFF
TRBV6-5,few,TRBJ1-5,TRBD1,TGTGCCAGCAGTTATTCAGGACAGGGCGGGCAGCCCCAGCATTTT,CASSYSGQGGQPQHF
TRBV19,.,TRBJ2-4,TRBD1,TGTGCCAGTAGGCCCGGGACAGGGGGGAACATTCAGTACTTC,CASRPGTGGNIQYF
TRBV29-1,.,TRBJ2-3,.,TGCAGCGTATCGTTGACAGTGGGTAGCACAGATACGCAGTATTTT,CSVSLTVGSTDTQYF
TRBV6-1,.,TRBJ1-2,TRBD1,TGTGCCAGCAGTGAAGGGAGGGGGCTCGGCTATGGCTACACCTTC,CASSEGRGLGYGYTF
TRBV9,.,TRBJ1-1,.,TGTGCCAGCAGCGTAGCTGGTCAGGGGATGAACACTGAAGCTTTCTTT,CASSVAGQGMNTEAFF
TRBV14,.,TRBJ1-6,.,TGTGCCAGCAGCCAGGAGTCCGAGAGACAGCTTTATAATTCACCCCTCCACTTT,CASSQESERQLYNSPLHF
TRBV7-6,.,TRBJ2-1,.,TGTGCCAGCAGCCCCCGGGAGATAAATGAGCAGTTCTTC,CASSPREINEQFF
TRBV24-1,.,TRBJ1-2,.,TGTGCCACCAGTGAGTCGACAGGCCGGAACTATGGCTACACCTTC,CATSESTGRNYGYTF
TRBV11-3,once,TRBJ2-3,TRBD1,TGTGCCAGCAGCCTAGGGACAGCTTACACAGATACGCAGTATTTT,CASSLGTAYTDTQYF
TRBV6-4,.,TRBJ1-2,.,TGTGCCAGCAGTGACGAACATCGCAGGTCTGGGGGCTACACCTTC,CASSDEHRRSGGYTF
TRBV15,once,TRBJ1-2,.,TGTGCCACCAGCAGAGGGAACAGGGAGAACTATGGCTACACCTTC,CATSRGNRENYGYTF
TRBV27,.,TRBJ1-2,.,TGTGCCAGCAGTTTATCGCGAGGGGGGGCGGGAGGCTACACCTTC,CASSLSRGGAGGYTF
TRBV18,.,TRBJ1-1,TRBD1,TGTGCCAGCTCACCACTGGGGGGACAGGGCACTGAAGCTTTCTTT,CASSPLGGQGTEAFF
TRBV19,.,TRBJ2-1,TRBD2,TGTGCCAGTAGTTTTCTCATCAGCGGGAGCAATGAGCAGTTCTTC,CASSFLISGSNEQFF
TRBV2,.,TRBJ1-2,.,TGTGCCAGCAGTTTGGGCCCGGAGGGTGGCTACACCTTC,CASSLGPEGGYTF
TRBV19,.,TRBJ2-2,.,TGTGCCAGTACCCCCTTCGGGGTCACCGGGGAGCTGTTTTTT,CASTPFGVTGELFF
TRBV5-6,.,TRBJ1-5,.,TGTGCCAGCAGCTTACTAAGGGGAAAGCCCCAGCATTTT,CASSLLRGKPQHF
TRBV4-1,.,TRBJ2-3,.,TGCGCCAGCAGCCAAGGCAGGGGCCGAAGCACAGATACGCAGTATTTT,CASSQGRGRSTDTQYF
TRBV7-9,.,TRBJ2-5,TRBD2,TGTGCCAGCAGCTTCCCCCCGGGGGGTAAAGAGACCCAGTACTTC,CASSFPPGGKETQYF
TRBV27,.,TRBJ2-5,TRBD2,TGTGCCAGCAGTCCCGGTTCGGGACTAGCGGGAGAGGAGACCCAGTACTTC,CASSPGSGLAGEETQYF
TRBV12-3/TRBV12-4,.,TRBJ2-7,.,TGTGCCAGCAGTTTTAGGCCGAGGGAGCAGTACTTC,CASSFRPREQYF
TRBV10-2,.,TRBJ1-6,.,TGCGCCAGCAGTGGCCCCGGTGGAGATTCACCCCTCCACTTT,CASSGPGGDSPLHF
TRBV11-3,.,TRBJ2-3,TRBD1,TGTGCCAGCAGCTTAGCCCACGGACAGGGGGCCGCAGATACGCAGTATTTT,CASSLAHGQGAADTQYF
TRBV30,.,TRBJ2-5,.,TGTGCCGGCGGGGGCTCCGGAGAGACCCAGTACTTC,CAGGGSGETQYF
TRBV3-1/TRBV3-2,few,TRBJ1-5,.,TGTGCCAGCAGCCAATCAATGGAAGGGGTCCGGGGCAATCAGCCCCAGCATTTT,CASSQSMEGVRGNQPQHF
TRBV10-2,.,TRBJ2-1,.,TGCGCCAGCAGGGATCCGGGACTGGGCGCCTATGAGCAGTTCTTC,CASRDPGLGAYEQFF
TRBV19,many,TRBJ1-2,TRBD1,TGTGCCAGTAGGTCCGGACAGGGCTATGGCTACACCTTC,CASRSGQGYGYTF
TRBV6-6,.,TRBJ2-5,TRBD2,TGTGCCAGCAGTCCCCGGACTAGCGGGCAAGAGAGAGAGACCCAGTACTTC,CASSPRTSGQERETQYF
TRBV18,.,TRBJ2-3,TRBD2,TGTGCCAGCTCACCGGGGGAGGGGAGCACAGATACGCAGTATTTT,CASSPGEGSTDTQYF
TRBV3-1/TRBV3-2,.,TRBJ2-3,TRBD2,TGTGCCAGCAGCCACAGCGGGGGCCGTCGGGATACGCAGTATTTT,CASSHSGGRRDTQYF